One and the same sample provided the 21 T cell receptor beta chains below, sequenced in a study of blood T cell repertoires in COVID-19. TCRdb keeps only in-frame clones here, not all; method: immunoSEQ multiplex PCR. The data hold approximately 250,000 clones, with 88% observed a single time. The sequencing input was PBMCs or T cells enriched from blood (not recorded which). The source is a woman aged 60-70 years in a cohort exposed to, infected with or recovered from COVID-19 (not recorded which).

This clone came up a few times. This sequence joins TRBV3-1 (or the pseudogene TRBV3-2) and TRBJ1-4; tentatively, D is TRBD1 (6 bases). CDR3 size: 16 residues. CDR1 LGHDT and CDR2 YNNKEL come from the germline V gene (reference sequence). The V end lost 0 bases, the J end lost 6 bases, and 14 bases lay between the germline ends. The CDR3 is CASSQDWRGRDEKLFF. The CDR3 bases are TGTGCCAGCAGCCAAGATTGGCGGGGGCGCGATGAAAAACTGTTTTTT.

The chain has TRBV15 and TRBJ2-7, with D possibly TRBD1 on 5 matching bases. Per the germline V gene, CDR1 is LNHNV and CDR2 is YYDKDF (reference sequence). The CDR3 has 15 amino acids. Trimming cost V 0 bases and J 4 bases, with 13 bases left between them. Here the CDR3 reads CATSRDMQGRYEQYF. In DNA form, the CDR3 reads TGTGCCACCAGCAGAGATATGCAGGGTCGGTACGAGCAGTACTTC.

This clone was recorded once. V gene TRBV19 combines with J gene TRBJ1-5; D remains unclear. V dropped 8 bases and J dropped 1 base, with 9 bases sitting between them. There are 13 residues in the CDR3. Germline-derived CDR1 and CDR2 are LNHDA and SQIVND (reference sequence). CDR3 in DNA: TGTGCCAGTGGCAGCGGCAGCAATCAGCCCCAGCATTTT. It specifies CASGSGSNQPQHF.

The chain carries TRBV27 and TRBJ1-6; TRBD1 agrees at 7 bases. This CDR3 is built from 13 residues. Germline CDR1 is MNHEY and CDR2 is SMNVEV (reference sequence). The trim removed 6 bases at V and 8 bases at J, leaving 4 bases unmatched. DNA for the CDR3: TGTGCCAGCAGCCTAACAGGGGATTCACCCCTCCACTTT. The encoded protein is CASSLTGDSPLHF.

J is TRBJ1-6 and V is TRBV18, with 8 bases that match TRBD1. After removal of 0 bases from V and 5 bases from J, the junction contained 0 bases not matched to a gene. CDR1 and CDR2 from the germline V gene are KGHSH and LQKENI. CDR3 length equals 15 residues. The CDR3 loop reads CASSPPTGDNSPLHF. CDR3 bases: TGTGCCAGCTCACCACCGACAGGGGATAATTCACCCCTCCACTTT.

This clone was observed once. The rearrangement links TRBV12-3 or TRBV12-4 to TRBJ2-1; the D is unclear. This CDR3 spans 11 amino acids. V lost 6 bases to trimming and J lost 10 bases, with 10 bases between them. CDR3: CASRALWEQFF. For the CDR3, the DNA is TGTGCCAGCAGGGCCCTTTGGGAGCAGTTCTTC.

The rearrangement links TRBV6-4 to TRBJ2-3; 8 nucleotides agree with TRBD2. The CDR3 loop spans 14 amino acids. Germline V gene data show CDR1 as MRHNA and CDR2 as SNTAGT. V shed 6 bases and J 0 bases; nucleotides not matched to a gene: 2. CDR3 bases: TGTGCCAGCAGAGCTAGCGGGAGCACAGATACGCAGTATTTT. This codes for CASRASGSTDTQYF.

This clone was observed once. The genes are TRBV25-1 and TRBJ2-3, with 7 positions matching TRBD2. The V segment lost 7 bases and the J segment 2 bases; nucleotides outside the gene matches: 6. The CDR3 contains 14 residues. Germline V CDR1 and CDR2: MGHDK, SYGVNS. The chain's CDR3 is CASTPGLTTDTQYF. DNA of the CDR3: TGTGCCAGCACTCCGGGACTAACCACAGATACGCAGTATTTT.

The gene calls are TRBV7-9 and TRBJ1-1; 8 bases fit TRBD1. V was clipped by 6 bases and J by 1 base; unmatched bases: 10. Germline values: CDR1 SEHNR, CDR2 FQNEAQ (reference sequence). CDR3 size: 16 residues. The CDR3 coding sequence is TGTGCCAGCAGTGACAGACAGGGGAAGTCGAACACTGAAGCTTTCTTT. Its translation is CASSDRQGKSNTEAFF.

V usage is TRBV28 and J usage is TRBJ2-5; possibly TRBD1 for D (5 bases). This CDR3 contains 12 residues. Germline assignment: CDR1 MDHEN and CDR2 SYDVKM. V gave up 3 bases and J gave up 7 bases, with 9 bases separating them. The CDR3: CASSFVRGTQYF. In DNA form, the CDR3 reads TGTGCCAGCAGTTTCGTAAGGGGGACCCAGTACTTC.

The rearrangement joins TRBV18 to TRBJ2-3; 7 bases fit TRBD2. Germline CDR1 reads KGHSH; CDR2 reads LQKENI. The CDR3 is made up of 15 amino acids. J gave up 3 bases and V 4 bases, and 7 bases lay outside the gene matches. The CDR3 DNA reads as TGTGCCAGCTCACGATTAGCTAGCGGAACAGATACGCAGTATTTT. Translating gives CASSRLASGTDTQYF.

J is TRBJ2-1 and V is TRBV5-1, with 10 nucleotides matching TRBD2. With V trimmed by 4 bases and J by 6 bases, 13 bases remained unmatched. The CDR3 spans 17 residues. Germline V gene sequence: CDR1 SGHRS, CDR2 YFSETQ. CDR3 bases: TGCGCCAGCAGCCTGGGACTAGCGATCCCCCTCCGCAATGAGCAGTTCTTC. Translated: CASSLGLAIPLRNEQFF.

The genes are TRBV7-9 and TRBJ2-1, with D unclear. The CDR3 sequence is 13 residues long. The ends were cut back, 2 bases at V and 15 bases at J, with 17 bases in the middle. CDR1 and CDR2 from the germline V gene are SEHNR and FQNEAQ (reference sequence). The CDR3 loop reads CASSLISTVHLFF. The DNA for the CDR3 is TGTGCCAGCAGCTTAATTAGTACAGTACATCTGTTCTTC.

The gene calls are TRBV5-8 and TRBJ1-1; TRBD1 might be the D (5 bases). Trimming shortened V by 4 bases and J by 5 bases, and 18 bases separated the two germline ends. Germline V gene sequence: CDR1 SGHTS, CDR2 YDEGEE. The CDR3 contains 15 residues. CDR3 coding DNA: TGTGCCAGCAGCCCCTTTAGGGGAGGGAGTACTGAAGCTTTCTTT. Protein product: CASSPFRGGSTEAFF.

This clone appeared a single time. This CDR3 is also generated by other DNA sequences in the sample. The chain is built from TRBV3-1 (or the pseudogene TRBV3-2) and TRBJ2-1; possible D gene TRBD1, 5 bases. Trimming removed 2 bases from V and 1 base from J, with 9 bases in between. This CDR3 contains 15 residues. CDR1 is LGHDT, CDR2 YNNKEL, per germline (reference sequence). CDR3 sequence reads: CASSQRGGSYNEQFF. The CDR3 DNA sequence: TGTGCCAGCAGCCAAAGGGGCGGTTCCTACAATGAGCAGTTCTTC.

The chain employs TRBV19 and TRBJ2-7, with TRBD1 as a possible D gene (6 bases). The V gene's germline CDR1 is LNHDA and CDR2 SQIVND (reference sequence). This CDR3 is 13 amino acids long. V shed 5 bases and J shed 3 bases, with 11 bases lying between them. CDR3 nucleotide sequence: TGTGCCAGTAGTTTCGACAGGAACTACGAGCAGTACTTC. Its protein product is CASSFDRNYEQYF.

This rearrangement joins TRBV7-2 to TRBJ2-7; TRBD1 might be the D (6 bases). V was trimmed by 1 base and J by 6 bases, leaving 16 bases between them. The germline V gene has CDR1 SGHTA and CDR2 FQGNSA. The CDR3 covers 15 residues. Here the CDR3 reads CASSLVQGSEVEQYF. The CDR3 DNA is TGTGCCAGCAGCTTAGTACAGGGTAGTGAGGTCGAGCAGTACTTC.

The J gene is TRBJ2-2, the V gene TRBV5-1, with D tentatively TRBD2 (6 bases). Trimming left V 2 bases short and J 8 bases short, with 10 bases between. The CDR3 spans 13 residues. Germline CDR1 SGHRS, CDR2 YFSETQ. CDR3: CASSFGGIGELFF. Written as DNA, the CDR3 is TGCGCCAGCAGCTTCGGCGGGATAGGGGAGCTGTTTTTT.

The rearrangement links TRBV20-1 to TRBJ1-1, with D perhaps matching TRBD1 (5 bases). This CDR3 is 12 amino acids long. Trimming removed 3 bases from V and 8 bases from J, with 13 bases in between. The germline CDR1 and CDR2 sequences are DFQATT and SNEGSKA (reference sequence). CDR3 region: CSASGRGTEAFF. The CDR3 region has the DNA TGCAGTGCTAGTGGGCGGGGGACCGAAGCTTTCTTT.

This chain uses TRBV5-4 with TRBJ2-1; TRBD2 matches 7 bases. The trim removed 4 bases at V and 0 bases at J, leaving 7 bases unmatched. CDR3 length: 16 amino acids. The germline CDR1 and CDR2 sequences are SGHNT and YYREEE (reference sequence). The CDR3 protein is CASSGGVGVSYNEQFF. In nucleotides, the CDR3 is TGTGCCAGCAGCGGGGGGGTGGGCGTCTCCTACAATGAGCAGTTCTTC.

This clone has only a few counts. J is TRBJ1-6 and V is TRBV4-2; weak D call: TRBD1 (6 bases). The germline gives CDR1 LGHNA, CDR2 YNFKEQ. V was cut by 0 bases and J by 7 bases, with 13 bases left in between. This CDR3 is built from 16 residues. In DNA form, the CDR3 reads TGTGCCAGCAGCCAAGATTTGCAGGGGATGAATTCACCCCTCCACTTT. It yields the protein CASSQDLQGMNSPLHF.